Listed below are T cell receptor beta chains from one sample, sequenced in a study of blood T cell repertoires in COVID-19. Assay used: immunoSEQ multiplex PCR; TCRdb lists only in-frame clones, some missing. The repertoire has 90,000 to 120,000 clones, just over 90% of them found once; the top ten carry roughly 1.2%. Sequencing was performed on peripheral blood. The source of these receptors is a woman in her thirties with acute or convalescent COVID-19. The CDR3 runs from the conserved cysteine through the conserved F or W.

>15|TRBJ1-2|TRBV5-6
CASSSTHRAHWGYTF
>16|TRBJ2-1|TRBV7-2
CASSLVGGSSYNEQFF
>16|TRBJ2-3|TRBV9
CASSYSGGAGTDTQYF
>15|TRBJ2-5|TRBV7-6
CASSPNWRLQETQYF
>14|TRBJ2-7|TRBV6-5
CATRFPTANYEQYF
>14|TRBJ1-1|TRBV10-3
CAISGDRLNTEAFF
>11|TRBJ1-3|TRBV12-3/TRBV12-4
CASRRRDTIYF
>13|TRBJ1-1|TRBV6-2/TRBV6-3
CASSFQWNTEAFF
>16|TRBJ2-3|TRBV5-4
CASRPPGGLGTDTQYF
>15|TRBJ2-7|TRBV7-2
CASSARQGSSYEQYF
>21|TRBJ2-1|TRBV19
CASSHFLSGSSFSSSYNEQFF
>15|TRBJ1-1|TRBV11-2
CASSGGQGPGTEAFF
>13|TRBJ2-5|TRBV5-5
CASSEFVQETQYF
>17|TRBJ1-2|TRBV6-1
CASSEAFGGGEAAGYTF
>18|TRBJ1-3|TRBV7-6
CASSSGTGYSEGLNTIYF
>15|TRBJ2-7|TRBV7-3
CASSLIPVRVSEQYF
>15|TRBJ1-1|TRBV7-2
CASSLYRGGGTEAFF
>14|TRBJ2-5|TRBV7-2
CASSFGLAQETQYF
>14|TRBJ2-3|TRBV15
CATSRGRSTDTQYF
>14|TRBJ1-4|TRBV18
CASSPRTGDEKLFF
>15|TRBJ2-2|TRBV5-1
CASSFYREGTGELFF
>15|TRBJ2-7|TRBV2
CASSEPAGGSYEQYF
>13|TRBJ2-4|TRBV6-2/TRBV6-3
CASSYSIRENQYF
>15|TRBJ2-1|TRBV18
CASSPQSISYNEQFF
>13|TRBJ1-1|TRBV11-2
CASSLARGSEAFF
>15|TRBJ2-3|TRBV7-3
CASSLGRAYTDTQYF
>14|TRBJ1-1|TRBV6-5
CASSYSSDFTEAFF
>15|TRBJ2-5|TRBV13
CASSPSWANRETQYF
>17|TRBJ2-7|TRBV4-3
CASSQVWGSGTSYEQYF
>17|TRBJ1-2|TRBV7-8
CASSHYRGTLSNYGYTF
>15|TRBJ1-5|TRBV10-1
CASSNLDTGIQPQHF
>14|TRBJ2-3|TRBV7-2
CASSFHRGSDTQYF
>15|TRBJ1-3|TRBV9
CASSDTGGHGNTIYF
>15|TRBJ2-1|TRBV3-1/TRBV3-2
CASSPSTGSYNEQFF
>18|TRBJ1-2|TRBV18
CASSPLRDTTYNRYGYTF
>14|TRBJ1-5|TRBV2
CASSEEAGPQPQHF
>15|TRBJ2-2|TRBV7-8
CASSLGQGVVGELFF
>13|TRBJ1-2|TRBV19
CASETGVNYGYTF
>14|TRBJ1-3|TRBV11-2
CASSLGHGGNTIYF
>14|TRBJ2-7|TRBV28
CASSPGGTHYEQYF
>11|TRBJ2-1|TRBV6-2/TRBV6-3
CASSLAGEQFF
>15|TRBJ1-5|TRBV10-2
CASSESKGFNQPQHF
>13|TRBJ2-3|TRBV11-3
CASSLVYTDTQYF
>12|TRBJ2-7|TRBV28
CASSPRRYEQYF
>16|TRBJ2-7|TRBV4-3
CASSQDRLAGTYEQYF
>16|TRBJ2-5|TRBV28
CASSLLTVDSVKTQYF
>14|TRBJ1-1|TRBV4-2
CASSQNDRGSEAFF
>15|TRBJ1-4|TRBV28
CASSLRTGGGEKLFF
>14|TRBJ2-7|TRBV28
CASSFFGSSYEQYF
>16|TRBJ2-1|TRBV29-1
CSVDGLAGGSYNEQFF
>13|TRBJ1-2|TRBV30
CAWSRGANYGYTF
>15|TRBJ1-2|TRBV19
CASSLATVPNYGYTF
>15|TRBJ2-5|TRBV9
CASSVAGSPQETQYF
>12|TRBJ2-3|TRBV2
CASSATTDTQYF
>12|TRBJ1-1|TRBV6-5
CASSNYRGAAFF